Each of the 11 T cell receptor beta chains below was sequenced from the same sample in a study of blood T cell repertoires in COVID-19. The protocol was immunoSEQ multiplex PCR, while the TCRdb copy is restricted to in-frame clones and leaves out a portion. Of roughly 330,000 clones listed, 87% are singletons. The sample comprised PBMCs or T cells enriched from blood (not recorded which). Every receptor here comes from a woman aged 25 to 45 who had recovered from COVID-19.

This clone was seen once. V and J are TRBV30 and TRBJ1-4; TRBD1 matches at 7 bases. Germline V gene sequence: CDR1 GTSNPN, CDR2 SVGIG (reference sequence). The CDR3 covers 14 residues. The trim removed 5 bases at V and 7 bases at J, leaving 10 bases unmatched. The CDR3 is CAWGVGQWGEKLFF. The CDR3 DNA follows: TGTGCCTGGGGGGTGGGACAGTGGGGTGAAAAACTGTTTTTT.

The chain combines TRBV4-2 with TRBJ1-2; TRBD1 aligns across 10 bases. After removal of 5 bases from V and 8 bases from J, the junction contained 5 bases not matched to a gene. Germline values: CDR1 LGHNA, CDR2 YNFKEQ. This CDR3 region has 13 residues. The CDR3 coding sequence is TGTGCCAGCAGCGACCGGGACAGGGGCGGCTACACCTTC. Translation gives CASSDRDRGGYTF.

The chain joins TRBV5-1 to TRBJ1-2; 9 nucleotides match TRBD1. This CDR3 comprises 15 residues. Germline trimming cut 4 bases from V and 8 bases from J; bases unmatched to any gene: 12. Germline CDR1 reads SGHRS; CDR2 reads YFSETQ. CDR3 nucleotide sequence: TGCGCCAGCAGCGTATGGACAGGGGTAAGAGGAGGCTACACCTTC. This encodes CASSVWTGVRGGYTF.

V gene TRBV6-5 combines with J gene TRBJ1-1; tentative D call: TRBD1 (5 bases). Germline CDR1 reads MNHEY; CDR2 reads SVGAGI. V lost 10 bases and J lost 0, with 12 bases in between. This CDR3 comprises 13 residues. CDR3: CAIHRSLNTEAFF. The CDR3 coding sequence is TGTGCCATACACAGGAGTTTGAACACTGAAGCTTTCTTT.

V and J are TRBV27 and TRBJ2-1; 9 bases line up with TRBD1. The length of the CDR3 is 15 residues. The germline V gene has CDR1 MNHEY and CDR2 SMNVEV (reference sequence). V lost 5 bases and J lost 6; bases outside the gene matches: 8. The CDR3 sequence is CASSLPGQGINEQFF. The CDR3 DNA reads TGTGCCAGCAGTCTTCCGGGACAGGGAATCAATGAGCAGTTCTTC.

This clone was recorded at least ten times. The chain employs TRBV4-1 and TRBJ1-6, with D unresolved. Germline V CDR1 and CDR2: MGHRA, YSYEKL. This CDR3 spans 12 amino acids. The V gene lost 4 bases and the J gene lost 8 bases, with 6 bases spanning the gap. The CDR3 DNA is TGCGCCAGCAGCCTCCCGTATTCACCCCTCCACTTT. Its translation is CASSLPYSPLHF.

This chain connects TRBV2 to TRBJ1-6, with 7 bases that match TRBD1. This CDR3 is built from 14 residues. Per germline, CDR1 SNHLY and CDR2 FYNNEI. The V gene end was trimmed by 2 bases and the J gene end by 8 bases; junction bases not matched to a gene: 3. The CDR3 is CASSEQGEDSPLHF. For the CDR3, the DNA is TGTGCCAGCAGTGAACAGGGGGAGGATTCACCCCTCCACTTT.

This clone is a singleton in its sample. The chain couples TRBV5-8 to TRBJ1-1, with D tentatively TRBD1 (6 bases). The V gene lost 4 bases and the J gene lost 11 bases, with 21 bases spanning the gap. This CDR3 comprises 14 residues. The germline CDR1 and CDR2 sequences are SGHTS and YDEGEE. CDR3 region: CASSPSTRGADAFF. In DNA form, the CDR3 reads TGTGCCAGCAGCCCTTCAACCCGGGGGGCGGATGCTTTCTTT. Based on the CDR3 plus reference TRBV5-8 and TRBJ1-1, the full variable domain is EAGVTQSPTHLIKTRGQQATLRCSPISGHTSVYWYQQALGLGLQFLLWYDEGEERNRGNFPPRFSGRQFPNYSSELNVNALELEDSALYLCASSPSTRGADAFFGQGTRLTVV.

The chain has TRBV5-5 and TRBJ2-2, with TRBD1 identical over 8 bases. Germline assignment: CDR1 SGHKS and CDR2 YYEKEE (reference sequence). This CDR3 is built from 18 residues. J lost 3 bases, V lost 2 bases, and 12 bases had no gene match. CDR3 protein: CASSLGSGGVGDTGELFF. CDR3 sequence (DNA): TGTGCCAGCAGCTTAGGGTCAGGGGGCGTGGGTGACACCGGGGAGCTGTTTTTT. Looking up the rest from reference TRBV5-5 and TRBJ2-2 gives the full variable domain: DAGVTQSPTHLIKTRGQQVTLRCSPISGHKSVSWYQQVLGQGPQFIFQYYEKEERGRGNFPDRFSARQFPNYSSELNVNALLLGDSALYLCASSLGSGGVGDTGELFFGEGSRLTVL.

The V and J genes are TRBV4-1 and TRBJ2-5, with 10 bases lining up with TRBD2. This CDR3 spans 17 amino acids. V was pared by 4 bases and J by 5 bases, with 13 bases of the junction left unmatched. Germline V gene sequence: CDR1 MGHRA, CDR2 YSYEKL. The CDR3 DNA sequence: TGCGCCAGCAGCCTCATGGGGGCTAGCGGGGGACGGGAGACCCAGTACTTC. It yields the protein CASSLMGASGGRETQYF.

The chain couples TRBV30 to TRBJ1-1; D is ambiguous. The CDR3 has 15 residues. Trimming removed 2 bases at V and 1 base at J, with 14 bases between. Germline V gene sequence: CDR1 GTSNPN, CDR2 SVGIG (reference sequence). Here the CDR3 DNA reads TGTGCCTGGAGTTGGAGCAGCCCTGCGAACACTGAAGCTTTCTTT. Protein sequence: CAWSWSSPANTEAFF.